This T cell receptor beta chain was sequenced for a study of blood T cell repertoires in COVID-19. V was pared by 1 base and J by 0 bases, with 13 bases between. This CDR3 comprises 16 residues. Germline assignment: CDR1 SGDLS and CDR2 YYNGEE. This table comes from immunoSEQ multiplex PCR, and its TCRdb copy is limited to in-frame clones, with some not included. The data show about 150,000 clones, 65% to 90% seen once. This chain connects TRBV9 to TRBJ2-5; possibly TRBD2 for D (6 bases). This clonotype was sampled from a woman aged 50 to 60 in a cohort sampled during active or convalescent COVID-19. The sequenced sample consisted of peripheral blood. CDR3: CASSVPLPGDQETQYF. The CDR3 nucleotides are TGTGCCAGCAGCGTACCCCTACCGGGAGACCAAGAGACCCAGTACTTC.